Listed here are 19 T cell receptor beta chains from one sample, sequenced in a study of T-cell reconstitution after alpha-beta-depleted transplantation in children. As it was prepared, the TCRbeta library received unique molecular identifiers. TCRdb itself ran the PCR reads through MiXCR, one entry per CDR3 protein. Here the sample spans approximately 420,000 distinct CDR3 sequences, approximately 10% being singletons. This specimen consisted of PBMCs from the stem cell graft donor, obtained from the stem cell graft. These receptors were collected from a human donor who donated a stem cell graft to a child with acute myeloid leukemia.

This clonotype has more than one count but fewer than ten. This rearrangement joins TRBV20-1 to TRBJ2-1; D uncertain. The CDR3 is 10 residues long. V lost 6 bases, J lost 10 bases, and 10 bases lay in between. CDR1 and CDR2 from the germline V gene are DFQATT and SNEGSKA (reference sequence). The CDR3 nucleotides read TGCAGTGCCCTCTCACGGGAGCAGTTCTTC. As protein: CSALSREQFF.

This clonotype was found a few times. This sequence joins TRBV29-1 and TRBJ2-1, with 9 bases fitting TRBD2. V trimming: 1 base; J trimming: 1 base; junction bases outside the gene matches: 2. CDR1 and CDR2 from the germline V gene are SQVTM and ANQGSEA. The CDR3 runs to 15 residues. CDR3 region: CSVEVLAGSYNEQFF. CDR3 nucleotides: TGCAGCGTTGAAGTACTAGCGGGTTCCTACAATGAGCAGTTCTTC.

The sample holds many counts of this clonotype. The V call is TRBV20-1, the J call TRBJ1-1; D ambiguous. CDR1 and CDR2 from the germline V gene are DFQATT and SNEGSKA (reference sequence). This CDR3 is built from 14 residues. V was cut by 3 bases and J by 0 bases, with 11 bases left in between. CDR3 nucleotide sequence: TGCAGTGCTAGTGCCGGAGACATGAACACTGAAGCTTTCTTT. Translating gives CSASAGDMNTEAFF.

This chain uses TRBV7-9 with TRBJ2-7, with D possibly TRBD1 on 5 matching bases. This CDR3 is 14 amino acids long. Germline values: CDR1 SEHNR, CDR2 FQNEAQ (reference sequence). V was shortened by 2 bases and J by 7 bases, with 15 bases between the two germline ends. The CDR3 bases are TGTGCCAGCAGCTTAATTCAGGGCGTAAGGGAGCAGTACTTC. It translates to CASSLIQGVREQYF.

The V gene is TRBV7-9, the J gene TRBJ2-5, with D uncertain. CDR3 size: 17 residues. Trimming pared 3 bases from V and 1 base from J, leaving 18 bases between. In germline, CDR1 is SEHNR, CDR2 FQNEAQ (reference sequence). The CDR3 bases are TGTGCCAGCAGCTTTCTAATCCCCCTGGGCGGCCAAGAGACCCAGTACTTC. It encodes CASSFLIPLGGQETQYF.

At least ten counts were recorded for this clonotype. V gene TRBV9 combines with J gene TRBJ2-2; no reliable D call. The germline CDR1 and CDR2 sequences are SGDLS and YYNGEE. V was pared by 1 base and J by 7 bases, with 8 bases between. The CDR3 is 13 residues long. The DNA for the CDR3 is TGTGCCAGCAGCGTAAGGGTTAGCGGGGAGCTGTTTTTT. Translated, it gives CASSVRVSGELFF.

This clonotype was recorded at least ten times. This chain links TRBV12-3 or TRBV12-4 with TRBJ1-4; 8 bases are a match to TRBD1. CDR3 length: 15 residues. J gave up 5 bases and V 2 bases, and 4 bases lay outside the gene matches. CDR3 amino acids: CASSLQGAANEKLFF. DNA of the CDR3: TGTGCCAGCAGTTTACAGGGGGCGGCAAATGAAAAACTGTTTTTT.

This clonotype was counted between two and nine times. This chain joins TRBV12-3 or TRBV12-4 and TRBJ2-1; 7 nucleotides line up with TRBD2. The V segment lost 2 bases and the J segment 4 bases; nucleotides outside the gene matches: 5. This CDR3 spans 15 amino acids. CDR3 sequence (DNA): TGTGCCAGCAGTTTAAGCGGGGCTGGTTACAATGAGCAGTTCTTC. Translated: CASSLSGAGYNEQFF.

This clonotype came up a few times. The chain has TRBV2 and TRBJ1-6, with a possible D match to TRBD1 (5 bases). Germline V lookup: CDR1 SNHLY, CDR2 FYNNEI. V lost 6 bases and J 7 bases, leaving 13 bases between the germline ends. The CDR3 spans 14 residues. The CDR3 nucleotides are TGTGCCAGCAGAACCGGGACCCCCAATTCACCCCTCCACTTT. Residues: CASRTGTPNSPLHF.

This clonotype has a handful of counts. The chain couples TRBV5-5 to TRBJ1-5; no firm D call. CDR3 length: 15 amino acids. The V gene lost 0 bases and the J gene lost 3 bases, with 10 bases spanning the gap. Germline values: CDR1 SGHKS, CDR2 YYEKEE (reference sequence). CDR3 sequence: CASSLVAEYNQPQHF. For the CDR3, the DNA is TGTGCCAGCAGCTTGGTTGCAGAGTACAATCAGCCCCAGCATTTT.

This clonotype was counted only a few times. CDR3 bases: TGCAGTGCCGATCAACCGGGACTAGCGGGAAGTGCCAAAAACATTCAGTACTTC. Encoded protein: CSADQPGLAGSAKNIQYF. The rearrangement links TRBV20-1 to TRBJ2-4; 13 bases align to TRBD2. J lost 1 base, V lost 6 bases, and 12 bases had no gene match. CDR3 length: 18 residues. Germline lookup yields CDR1 DFQATT and CDR2 SNEGSKA (reference sequence).

This clonotype came up a few times. The chain recombines TRBV5-1 with TRBJ1-5; 10 bases fit TRBD1. The CDR3 sequence is 17 residues long. V shed 3 bases, J shed 0 bases, and the junction held 6 bases outside the gene matches. Germline V gene data show CDR1 as SGHRS and CDR2 as YFSETQ. In DNA form, the CDR3 reads TGCGCCAGCAGCTATGGGACAGGGGCCTTTAGCAATCAGCCCCAGCATTTT. Encoded protein: CASSYGTGAFSNQPQHF.

This clonotype has a handful of counts. The V gene is TRBV4-1, the J gene TRBJ2-2; TRBD1 matches at 7 bases. From germline, CDR1 is MGHRA and CDR2 YSYEKL. Trimming removed 4 bases from V and 6 bases from J; junction bases left unmatched: 8. This CDR3 comprises 15 residues. In DNA form, the CDR3 reads TGCGCCAGCAGCCCTTCCCTACAGGGGTCCGGGGAGCTGTTTTTT. This translates into CASSPSLQGSGELFF.

This clonotype was counted many times. V and J are TRBV5-5 and TRBJ2-1; perhaps TRBD2 as D (6 bases). Germline loops: CDR1 SGHKS, CDR2 YYEKEE (reference sequence). V was shortened by 4 bases and J by 5 bases, with 16 bases between the two germline ends. The CDR3 totals 15 residues. The CDR3 spells CASSLPLAVNNEQFF. CDR3 in DNA: TGTGCCAGCAGCCTGCCACTAGCAGTGAACAATGAGCAGTTCTTC.

CDR3 residues: CASSATLNEQFF. The CDR3 DNA follows: TGTGCCAGCAGTGCAACCTTGAATGAGCAGTTCTTC. This chain connects TRBV11-3 to TRBJ2-1; D gene unclear. CDR1 is SGHNT, CDR2 YENEEA, per germline. This CDR3 spans 12 amino acids. Trimming took off 6 bases at V and 7 bases at J, with 10 bases between the two ends.

This clonotype has a handful of counts. The chain uses TRBV5-1 and TRBJ1-1; the match to TRBD1 covers 9 bases. V dropped 1 base and J dropped 4; count of bases not matched to a gene: 14. The germline CDR1 and CDR2 sequences are SGHRS and YFSETQ. This CDR3 spans 18 amino acids. CDR3 in amino acids: CASSLRPNRGRPGTEAFF. DNA for the CDR3: TGCGCCAGCAGCTTGCGCCCAAACAGGGGGCGCCCGGGCACTGAAGCTTTCTTT.

This clonotype occurred many times. The chain employs TRBV6-1 and TRBJ2-7; D gene unclear. The CDR3 extends over 13 amino acids. The V gene's germline CDR1 is MNHNS and CDR2 SASEGT. V was cut by 1 base and J by 7 bases, with 11 bases left in between. The CDR3 here is CASSEVPGWEQYV. CDR3 sequence (DNA): TGTGCCAGCAGTGAAGTTCCGGGTTGGGAGCAGTACGTC.

This clonotype was observed a few times. The gene calls are TRBV7-9 and TRBJ1-2; D is unresolved. Germline V CDR1 and CDR2: SEHNR, FQNEAQ (reference sequence). The CDR3 loop spans 12 amino acids. Trimming pared 5 bases from V and 4 bases from J, leaving 8 bases between. CDR3 nucleotides: TGTGCCAGCAGCAGCAGTGTCTATGGCTACACCTTC. Its translation is CASSSSVYGYTF.

The chain recombines TRBV7-2 with TRBJ2-1; 7 bases are a match to TRBD1. The CDR3 is 17 amino acids. Losses at the gene ends were 5 bases for V and 1 base for J; bases not matched to a gene: 11. Germline V gives CDR1 SGHTA, CDR2 FQGNSA. The CDR3 loop reads CASSPRTGRGSYNEQFF. CDR3 bases: TGTGCCAGCAGCCCCAGGACAGGCCGAGGGTCCTACAATGAGCAGTTCTTC.